These 29 T cell receptor beta chains originate from one sample sequenced in a study of graft-versus-host responses after intestinal transplantation. The authors processed graft tissue to release intraepithelial and lamina propria lymphocytes. Some clones are missing from TCRdb's copy, which holds only in-frame ones; the method was immunoSEQ multiplex PCR. The data show about 30,000 clones, about 80% seen once. Sequences were derived from ileum tissue, sampled 98 days after intestinal transplantation. These receptors originate from a human patient who received an intestinal transplant, so some T cells may come from the graft donor.

The chain joins TRBV4-1 to TRBJ1-5; D gene unclear. Germline V lookup: CDR1 MGHRA, CDR2 YSYEKL. V lost 0 bases and J lost 7, with 13 bases in between. The CDR3 has 15 amino acids. DNA of the CDR3: TGCGCCAGCAGCCAAGATGAGACCTTCTACCAGCCCCAGCATTTT. Translated: CASSQDETFYQPQHF.

The chain couples TRBV4-1 to TRBJ1-1; D unresolved. This CDR3 contains 13 residues. V lost 4 bases to trimming and J lost 5 bases, with 11 bases between them. Germline CDR1 and CDR2: MGHRA and YSYEKL. The CDR3 DNA reads TGCGCCAGCAGCCTCATCGTTTGGACTGAAGCTTTCTTT. It is translated as CASSLIVWTEAFF.

This sequence joins TRBV25-1 and TRBJ1-4, with a possible D match to TRBD1 (6 bases). Trimming left V 4 bases short and J 0 bases short, with 6 bases between. CDR1 and CDR2 (germline): MGHDK, SYGVNS. This CDR3 is built from 14 residues. As DNA, the CDR3 is TGTGCCAGCAGTGGGACAGCAACTAATGAAAAACTGTTTTTT. The encoded protein is CASSGTATNEKLFF.

This chain uses TRBV27 with TRBJ2-1; tentatively, D is TRBD2 (7 bases). Germline V gene lookup returns CDR1 MNHEY and CDR2 SMNVEV (reference sequence). Trimming shortened V by 1 base and J by 2 bases, and 12 bases separated the two germline ends. This CDR3 contains 16 residues. The CDR3 here is CASSLLAGGPYNEQFF. The CDR3 DNA follows: TGTGCCAGCAGTTTATTGGCCGGGGGGCCCTACAATGAGCAGTTCTTC.

This rearrangement joins TRBV30 to TRBJ2-7; D call uncertain. The germline V and J ends were trimmed by 0 bases and 4 bases, with 10 bases remaining between them. Germline CDR1 reads GTSNPN; CDR2 reads SVGIG (reference sequence). CDR3 length: 13 amino acids. CDR3 nucleotide sequence: TGTGCCTGGAGTGTACTATCGGGTTACGAGCAGTACTTC. Encoded protein: CAWSVLSGYEQYF. Based on the CDR3 plus reference TRBV30 and TRBJ2-7, the full variable domain is SQTIHQWPATLVQPVGSPLSLECTVEGTSNPNLYWYRQAAGRGLQLLFYSVGIGQISSEVPQNLSASRPQDRQFILSSKKLLLSDSGFYLCAWSVLSGYEQYFGPGTRLTVT.

The V gene is TRBV21-1, the J gene TRBJ2-7; TRBD1, the table's D call, lacks a check against the DNA. TRBV21-1 is annotated as a pseudogene. The CDR3 is 16 amino acids. The CDR3 here is CASSKPRQGETYEQYF. DNA for the CDR3: TGTGCCAGCAGCAAACCCCGACAGGGTGAAACCTACGAGCAGTACTTC.

This clone was seen a few times. This sequence joins TRBV19 and TRBJ1-6, with no clear D. This CDR3 contains 14 residues. V was shortened by 7 bases and J by 7 bases, with 14 bases between the two germline ends. Germline CDR1 and CDR2: LNHDA and SQIVND (reference sequence). DNA of the CDR3: TGTGCCAGTACCAAGACGCTGGGGAATTCACCCCTCCACTTT. Encoded protein: CASTKTLGNSPLHF.

This clone was found a few times. The rearrangement joins TRBV2 to TRBJ2-7, with TRBD1 matching over 9 bases. Per germline, CDR1 SNHLY and CDR2 FYNNEI. J was trimmed by 2 bases and V by 5 bases; bases with no gene match: 7. The CDR3 runs to 15 residues. For the CDR3, the DNA is TGTGCCAGCAGTTTCGACAGGGGGAACACCTACGAGCAGTACTTC. This codes for CASSFDRGNTYEQYF.

The gene calls are TRBV6-6 and TRBJ2-2; 10 positions agree with TRBD2. CDR3 size: 16 residues. The germline gives CDR1 MNHNY, CDR2 SVGAGI (reference sequence). J was trimmed by 1 base and V by 8 bases; bases with no gene match: 7. The CDR3 DNA follows: TGTGCCAGCTCCACGAGCGGGGGGGGGAACACCGGGGAGCTGTTTTTT. Amino acids: CASSTSGGGNTGELFF.

The chain joins TRBV7-9 to TRBJ2-1, with 7 positions matching TRBD1. J gave up 0 bases and V 8 bases, and 1 base lay outside the gene matches. CDR3 length equals 13 residues. Germline lookup yields CDR1 SEHNR and CDR2 FQNEAQ (reference sequence). This chain's CDR3 is CASRDSSYNEQFF. In DNA, the CDR3 is TGTGCCAGCCGGGACAGCTCCTACAATGAGCAGTTCTTC. Based on the CDR3 plus reference TRBV7-9 and TRBJ2-1, the full variable domain is DTGVSQNPRHKITKRGQNVTFRCDPISEHNRLYWYRQTLGQGPEFLTYFQNEAQLEKSRLLSDRFSAERPKGSFSTLEIQRTEQGDSAMYLCASRDSSYNEQFFGPGTRLTVL.

On this clone: Other DNA sequences from this sample encode an identical CDR3 as well. The chain carries TRBV7-9 and TRBJ2-7, with D perhaps given as TRBD1 or TRBD2 (5 bases each). V dropped 6 bases and J dropped 6 bases, with 12 bases sitting between them. The germline V gene encodes CDR1 SEHNR and CDR2 FQNEAQ (reference sequence). CDR3 length equals 12 residues. Here the CDR3 reads CASRQGEAEQYF. DNA of the CDR3: TGTGCCAGCAGGCAGGGAGAGGCCGAGCAGTACTTC.

The genes are TRBV6-6 and TRBJ1-3; D is unclear. The CDR3 spans 13 residues. Trimming took 5 bases from V and 3 from J, leaving 8 bases between them. CDR1 MNHNY and CDR2 SVGAGI come from the germline V gene (reference sequence). CDR3 nucleotides: TGTGCCAGCAGTACAGAAGGTGGAAACACCATATATTTT. Encoded protein: CASSTEGGNTIYF.

In this sample, this clone turned up a few times. The genes are TRBV2 and TRBJ1-3; D possibly corresponds to TRBD1 (6 bases). The germline V and J ends were trimmed by 7 bases and 0 bases, with 13 bases remaining between them. Germline CDR1 is SNHLY and CDR2 is FYNNEI. The CDR3 spans 15 residues. The CDR3: CASILGGSSGNTIYF. The DNA of the CDR3 is TGTGCCAGCATCCTAGGGGGGAGCTCTGGAAACACCATATATTTT.

This chain uses TRBV4-2 with TRBJ1-5; TRBD1 matches at 10 bases. The length of the CDR3 is 17 residues. CDR1 and CDR2 from the germline V gene are LGHNA and YNFKEQ. The J segment lost 0 bases and the V segment lost 1 base, leaving 3 bases of the junction unmatched. CDR3 loop: CASSQGQGAYSNQPQHF. CDR3 sequence (DNA): TGTGCCAGCAGCCAAGGACAGGGGGCCTATAGCAATCAGCCCCAGCATTTT.

The V call is TRBV2, the J call TRBJ2-1; 8 bases align to TRBD1. CDR3 length equals 11 residues. V lost 6 bases, J lost 8 bases, and 0 bases stayed unmatched. CDR1 is SNHLY, CDR2 FYNNEI, per germline. CDR3 loop: CASRQGDEQFF. CDR3 DNA: TGTGCCAGCAGACAGGGGGATGAGCAGTTCTTC.

This clone was seen a few times. The J gene is TRBJ1-1, the V gene TRBV2; D may be TRBD1 (5 bases). Trimming removed 4 bases from V and 2 bases from J, with 17 bases in between. CDR3 length equals 16 residues. Germline V CDR1 and CDR2: SNHLY, FYNNEI. CDR3 nucleotide sequence: TGTGCCAGCAGTGTAGGGGCTCTTTCTTCTAACACTGAAGCTTTCTTT. Its translation is CASSVGALSSNTEAFF.

The table lists this clone with a few counts. The gene calls are TRBV18 and TRBJ2-7; 7 bases line up with TRBD1. This CDR3 comprises 15 residues. V shed 0 bases, J shed 6 bases, and the junction held 8 bases outside the gene matches. The germline V gene has CDR1 KGHSH and CDR2 LQKENI. In DNA, the CDR3 is TGTGCCAGCTCACCACCGGCAGGGGGTTGGGGCGAGCAGTACTTC. This codes for CASSPPAGGWGEQYF.

The gene calls are TRBV5-1 and TRBJ2-3; 9 positions match TRBD2. The CDR3 has 15 residues. Trimming took 0 bases from V and 6 from J; bases not matched to a gene: 5. From germline, CDR1 is SGHRS and CDR2 YFSETQ. The CDR3 sequence is CASSLVAGGLDTQYF. CDR3 nucleotide sequence: TGCGCCAGCAGCTTGGTTGCGGGGGGGCTGGATACGCAGTATTTT.

In its sample, this clone was seen a few times. The rearrangement uses TRBV30 and TRBJ1-2; 7 nucleotides line up with TRBD1. Trimming removed 4 bases from V and 2 bases from J; junction bases left unmatched: 4. Germline V gene lookup returns CDR1 GTSNPN and CDR2 SVGIG (reference sequence). The CDR3 runs to 13 residues. The CDR3 reads CAWITGQNYGYTF. In DNA form, the CDR3 reads TGTGCCTGGATTACGGGACAGAACTATGGCTACACCTTC.

The gene calls are TRBV6-5 and TRBJ1-4; D is uncertain. Germline V CDR1 and CDR2: MNHEY, SVGAGI. The CDR3 has 15 residues. Deletions cut 8 bases from V and 8 bases from J, with 21 bases between. CDR3 protein: CASGQYSYNNEKLFF. DNA for the CDR3: TGTGCCAGCGGTCAATACAGCTATAATAACGAAAAACTGTTTTTT.

With respect to this clone: The same CDR3 is also encoded by other DNA sequences in this sample. The chain has TRBV10-2 and TRBJ2-7; D call uncertain. There are 14 residues in the CDR3. V was cut by 3 bases and J by 1 base, with 10 bases left in between. In germline, CDR1 is WSHSY, CDR2 SAAADI. The CDR3 nucleotides read TGCGCCAGCAGTGACTCCGGATATTCCTACGAGCAGTACTTC. Translated: CASSDSGYSYEQYF.

Points on this clone: A read error may account for a junction end that differs from germline. This chain joins TRBV11-2 and TRBJ2-1; 10 bases match TRBD2. The germline gives CDR1 SGHAT, CDR2 FQNNGV. The CDR3 totals 17 residues. The CDR3 spells CASSSLSSSGGPGEQIF. DNA of the CDR3: TGTGCCAGCAGCTCTCTCTCCTCTAGCGGGGGCCCCGGTGAGCAGATCTTC.

The V gene is TRBV6-5, the J gene TRBJ1-6; TRBD1 aligns across 7 bases. Germline CDR1 is MNHEY and CDR2 is SVGAGI. V shed 8 bases and J 7 bases; nucleotides not matched to a gene: 2. The CDR3 sequence is 12 residues long. CDR3 region: CASGTANSPLHF. DNA for the CDR3: TGTGCCAGCGGGACAGCCAATTCACCCCTCCACTTT.

Judged by abundance, this clone is medium-sized. A junction boundary mismatches the germline segment, possibly from a read error. This sequence joins TRBV14 and TRBJ1-3; the D is unclear. Germline V gene data show CDR1 as SGHDN and CDR2 as FVKESK. There are 12 residues in the CDR3. CDR3 sequence reads: CASSKDGNTIYF. The CDR3, as DNA: TGTGCCAGCAGCAAAGACGGAAACACCATATATTTT.

This chain links TRBV9 with TRBJ2-3; 12 nucleotides line up with TRBD2. The V gene end was trimmed by 7 bases and the J gene end by 2 bases; junction bases not matched to a gene: 5. Germline V gives CDR1 SGDLS, CDR2 YYNGEE. The CDR3 has 15 residues. CDR3 DNA sequence: TGTGCCAGCGGAACTAGCGGGGGGCACACAGATACGCAGTATTTT. Translated: CASGTSGGHTDTQYF.

V gene TRBV9 combines with J gene TRBJ2-1; D may correspond to TRBD1 or TRBD2 (5 bases each). The CDR3 runs 17 residues. V lost 0 bases, J lost 8 bases, and 21 bases lay in between. The germline CDR1 and CDR2 sequences are SGDLS and YYNGEE. Here the CDR3 DNA reads TGTGCCAGCAGCGTAGGGCCCCTTGGGGCAGAGGGGCATGAGCAGTTCTTC. Amino acid sequence: CASSVGPLGAEGHEQFF. Looking up the rest from reference TRBV9 and TRBJ2-1 gives the full variable domain: DSGVTQTPKHLITATGQRVTLRCSPRSGDLSVYWYQQSLDQGLQFLIQYYNGEERAKGNILERFSAQQFPDLHSELNLSSLELGDSALYFCASSVGPLGAEGHEQFFGPGTRLTVL.

This chain links TRBV7-9 with TRBJ1-1, with TRBD1 matching 8 bases. The J segment lost 3 bases and the V segment lost 8 bases, leaving 5 bases of the junction unmatched. The germline V gene encodes CDR1 SEHNR and CDR2 FQNEAQ (reference sequence). The CDR3 covers 13 residues. CDR3 residues: CASRTGGDTEAFF. In DNA form, the CDR3 reads TGTGCCAGCCGAACAGGGGGGGACACTGAAGCTTTCTTT.

The table lists this clone with a few counts. V usage is TRBV19 and J usage is TRBJ1-4; D possibly corresponds to TRBD1 (5 bases). Trimming removed 5 bases from V and 3 bases from J, with 10 bases in between. The CDR3 runs to 14 residues. Germline CDR1 reads LNHDA; CDR2 reads SQIVND (reference sequence). The CDR3 protein is CASSSGVPNEKLFF. CDR3 coding DNA: TGTGCCAGTAGTTCGGGGGTCCCTAATGAAAAACTGTTTTTT.

The chain couples TRBV4-1 to TRBJ2-1; tentatively, D is TRBD2 (5 bases). The CDR3 length is 16 residues. Trimming removed 1 base at V and 8 bases at J, with 18 bases between. The germline V gene has CDR1 MGHRA and CDR2 YSYEKL. This chain's CDR3 is CASSQVYIGLRDEQFF. In DNA, the CDR3 is TGCGCCAGCAGCCAAGTGTACATCGGACTTCGGGATGAGCAGTTCTTC.